Shown below are 22 T cell receptor beta chains from a single sample sequenced in a study of T cells in localized non-small cell lung cancer. Only in-frame clones appear in the TCRdb table, and some are missing; sequencing was by immunoSEQ multiplex PCR. The data contain some 51,000 clones, about nine tenths of them singletons. Sample: peripheral blood, taken before any cancer treatment. These receptors originate from a woman aged 40-70 years with stage I lung adenocarcinoma.

In regard to this clone: Within the sample, other DNA sequences also encode this same CDR3. The chain links TRBV11-3 to TRBJ1-3, with TRBD1 identical over 8 bases. The germline V gene has CDR1 SGHNT and CDR2 YENEEA. The ends lost 5 bases at V and 2 bases at J; junction bases unmatched: 5. The CDR3 covers 15 residues. CDR3 in DNA: TGTGCCAGCAGCCCTGGACAGGGACCTGGAAACACCATATATTTT. It yields the protein CASSPGQGPGNTIYF.

The chain uses TRBV28 and TRBJ1-2, with TRBD1 matching 9 bases. Germline assignment: CDR1 MDHEN and CDR2 SYDVKM. This CDR3 is 14 amino acids long. J gave up 4 bases and V 8 bases, and 8 bases lay outside the gene matches. In nucleotides, the CDR3 is TGTGCCAGCGGACCGGGACAGGGCCTCTATGGCTACACCTTC. Translated, it gives CASGPGQGLYGYTF.

The J gene is TRBJ2-6, the V gene TRBV5-6, with TRBD2 as a possible D gene (5 bases). CDR1 SGHDT and CDR2 YYEEEE come from the germline V gene. Trimming took off 4 bases at V and 2 bases at J, with 13 bases between the two ends. The CDR3 totals 16 residues. CDR3 nucleotide sequence: TGTGCCAGCAGCGCCGTTGTGGGAGCTGGGGCCAACGTCCTGACTTTC. This translates into CASSAVVGAGANVLTF.

The chain's CDR3 is CATKGDNLPSNYGYTF. The CDR3 DNA sequence: TGTGCCACCAAGGGGGACAACCTTCCCTCTAACTATGGCTACACCTTC. The chain employs TRBV6-6 and TRBJ1-2, with D perhaps TRBD1 (6 bases). Germline-derived CDR1 and CDR2 are MNHNY and SVGAGI (reference sequence). V was clipped by 10 bases and J by 0 bases, with 21 bases between them. The CDR3 totals 16 residues.

V gene TRBV18 combines with J gene TRBJ1-1; unclear D gene. V dropped 1 base and J dropped 1 base, with 4 bases sitting between them. CDR3 length: 13 residues. Germline lookup yields CDR1 KGHSH and CDR2 LQKENI. CDR3 sequence: CASSPQSNTEAFF. CDR3 nucleotides: TGTGCCAGCTCACCACAATCGAACACTGAAGCTTTCTTT.

V gene TRBV25-1 combines with J gene TRBJ1-6; D call uncertain. The ends were cut back, 3 bases at V and 5 bases at J, with 8 bases in the middle. Germline values: CDR1 MGHDK, CDR2 SYGVNS. The CDR3 loop spans 14 amino acids. The CDR3, as DNA: TGTGCCAGCAGTGATATGGGGAATAATTCACCCCTCCACTTT. Amino acid sequence: CASSDMGNNSPLHF.

This clone turned up a few times. The chain is built from TRBV6-1 and TRBJ2-7; 9 positions agree with TRBD2. Trimming cost V 4 bases and J 4 bases; bases outside gene matches: 5. Germline CDR1 and CDR2: MNHNS and SASEGT. This CDR3 has 14 residues. The CDR3 bases are TGTGCCAGCAGTGTGCCGGGACTAGCTTACGAGCAGTACTTC. Protein product: CASSVPGLAYEQYF.

The rearrangement joins TRBV5-1 to TRBJ2-7; D could derive from TRBD1 or TRBD2 (5 bases each). In germline, CDR1 is SGHRS, CDR2 YFSETQ. The CDR3 has 13 residues. Trimming removed 3 bases at V and 1 base at J, with 8 bases between. The CDR3 region has the DNA TGCGCCAGCAGCTGGGACGTTTCCTACGAGCAGTACTTC. This sequence encodes CASSWDVSYEQYF.

This clone was observed a few times. The chain combines TRBV6-4 with TRBJ2-1, with TRBD2 identical over 12 bases. V shed 5 bases and J 4 bases; nucleotides not matched to a gene: 6. This CDR3 is 16 amino acids long. Germline CDR1 and CDR2: MRHNA and SNTAGT. CDR3 sequence: CASSLLAGGGYNEQFF. The CDR3, as DNA: TGTGCCAGCAGTTTACTAGCGGGGGGAGGATACAATGAGCAGTTCTTC.

The chain recombines TRBV30 with TRBJ2-5; D not resolved. Per germline, CDR1 GTSNPN and CDR2 SVGIG (reference sequence). The length of the CDR3 is 11 residues. V was shortened by 3 bases and J by 4 bases, with 6 bases between the two germline ends. CDR3 loop: CAWRISETQYF. The CDR3 nucleotides are TGTGCCTGGAGGATCTCAGAGACCCAGTACTTC. Full variable domain (outside the CDR3, taken from reference TRBV30 and TRBJ2-5): SQTIHQWPATLVQPVGSPLSLECTVEGTSNPNLYWYRQAAGRGLQLLFYSVGIGQISSEVPQNLSASRPQDRQFILSSKKLLLSDSGFYLCAWRISETQYFGPGTRLLVL.

V usage is TRBV9 and J usage is TRBJ1-2, with TRBD1 as a possible D gene (6 bases). The CDR3 length is 14 residues. Germline V CDR1 and CDR2: SGDLS, YYNGEE. Trimming stripped 0 bases from V and 2 bases from J, with 8 bases between. The CDR3 region is CASSVDTGNYGYTF. The CDR3 nucleotides read TGTGCCAGCAGCGTAGATACAGGGAACTATGGCTACACCTTC.

The chain links TRBV7-9 to TRBJ1-1; a weak D match, TRBD1 (6 bases). There are 14 residues in the CDR3. Trimming left V 6 bases short and J 4 bases short, with 15 bases between. Germline loops: CDR1 SEHNR, CDR2 FQNEAQ (reference sequence). The CDR3 DNA follows: TGTGCCAGCAGAATAGTACAGGGAAGCACTGAAGCTTTCTTT. As protein: CASRIVQGSTEAFF. The variable domain in full, completed from reference TRBV7-9 and TRBJ1-1, reads DTGVSQNPRHKITKRGQNVTFRCDPISEHNRLYWYRQTLGQGPEFLTYFQNEAQLEKSRLLSDRFSAERPKGSFSTLEIQRTEQGDSAMYLCASRIVQGSTEAFFGQGTRLTVV.

The chain's CDR3 is CAISDRGFEKLFF. The CDR3 nucleotides read TGTGCCATCAGTGACAGGGGGTTTGAAAAACTGTTTTTT. The V gene is TRBV10-3, the J gene TRBJ1-4; TRBD1 agrees at 7 bases. The CDR3 is 13 residues long. Germline V gene sequence: CDR1 ENHRY, CDR2 SYGVKD. Unmatched junction bases numbered 2, after V lost 3 bases and J lost 7 bases.

As concerns this clone: The same CDR3 can be traced to other DNA sequences in this sample. The chain carries TRBV11-2 and TRBJ1-1, with 7 bases lining up with TRBD1. V lost 1 base and J lost 2; bases outside the gene matches: 4. In germline, CDR1 is SGHAT, CDR2 FQNNGV. The length of the CDR3 is 15 residues. The CDR3 loop is CASSLGTGPNTEAFF. The CDR3, as DNA: TGTGCCAGCAGCTTAGGGACAGGCCCTAACACTGAAGCTTTCTTT.

This CDR3 is CASSIRSTYNEQFF. The CDR3 nucleotides read TGTGCCAGTAGTATAAGAAGCACGTACAATGAGCAGTTCTTC. The chain has TRBV19 and TRBJ2-1; D not certain. The CDR3 consists of 14 residues. Looked up from germline, CDR1 is LNHDA and CDR2 is SQIVND (reference sequence). Between the trimmed V and J ends, which lost 2 bases and 4 bases, there was a span of 9 bases.

This chain links TRBV9 with TRBJ2-5, with D perhaps assigned TRBD1 or TRBD2 (5 bases each). The CDR3 runs to 12 residues. Per the germline V gene, CDR1 is SGDLS and CDR2 is YYNGEE. With 7 bases removed from V and 1 base from J, the gap between germline ends came to 8 bases. CDR3 residues: CASGGTQETQYF. CDR3 bases: TGTGCCAGCGGTGGGACCCAAGAGACCCAGTACTTC.

The chain employs TRBV6-5 and TRBJ1-2; the D is unclear. Trimming left V 0 bases short and J 5 bases short, with 7 bases between. Germline V gene sequence: CDR1 MNHEY, CDR2 SVGAGI. CDR3 length: 13 residues. CDR3 sequence: CASSYSTVYGYTF. The CDR3 DNA follows: TGTGCCAGCAGTTACTCGACGGTTTATGGCTACACCTTC.

The chain has TRBV7-2 and TRBJ1-3; no reliable D call. The CDR3 contains 13 residues. The ends were cut back, 5 bases at V and 4 bases at J, with 9 bases in the middle. Germline V gives CDR1 SGHTA, CDR2 FQGNSA. CDR3: CASSQLWGNTIYF. CDR3 nucleotide sequence: TGTGCCAGCAGCCAGCTGTGGGGAAACACCATATATTTT.

This rearrangement joins TRBV11-2 to TRBJ2-1, with D possibly matching TRBD2 (6 bases). CDR3 length equals 14 residues. Trimming removed 1 base at V and 2 bases at J, with 6 bases between. The germline gives CDR1 SGHAT, CDR2 FQNNGV. This CDR3 reads CASSLGTTYNEQFF. As DNA, the CDR3 is TGTGCCAGCAGCTTAGGGACTACCTACAATGAGCAGTTCTTC.

The chain uses TRBV10-1 and TRBJ2-5; 10 bases match TRBD2. The germline V gene has CDR1 WNHNN and CDR2 SYGVQD (reference sequence). The CDR3 has 14 residues. V lost 3 bases, J lost 7 bases, and 5 bases stayed unmatched. In nucleotides, the CDR3 is TGCGCCAGCAGTGATGGGGCTAGCGGGAGGACCCAGTACTTC. This gives the protein CASSDGASGRTQYF.

This chain joins TRBV7-2 and TRBJ2-1; perhaps TRBD2 as D (6 bases). Per germline, CDR1 SGHTA and CDR2 FQGNSA. CDR3 length: 18 residues. V was shortened by 5 bases and J by 4 bases, with 24 bases between the two germline ends. The CDR3: CASSQKMDAPGTYNEQFF. The CDR3 DNA reads as TGTGCCAGCAGCCAAAAAATGGATGCTCCAGGGACTTACAATGAGCAGTTCTTC.

The CDR3 loop is CASSLGGDRSTDTQYF. The CDR3 DNA sequence: TGTGCCAGCAGCTTAGGGGGGGACCGAAGCACAGATACGCAGTATTTT. The rearrangement joins TRBV13 to TRBJ2-3; the D call may be TRBD1 or TRBD2 (5 bases each). V lost 0 bases and J lost 0, with 10 bases in between. Germline loops: CDR1 PRHDT, CDR2 FYEKMQ (reference sequence). The CDR3 has 16 residues.